Each of the 27 T cell receptor delta chains below was sequenced from the same sample in a study of Vδ1+ human thymocytes. Findings of the study overall: In the thymus, TRG and TRD repertoires looked highly polyclonal with Gaussian CDR3 lengths.

Extracted RNA was reverse transcribed into cDNA. Pooled V-gene forward primers with one constant-region reverse primer generated the CDR3 amplicons by multiplex PCR. TCRdb re-called clones from the multiplex PCR reads using CATT. The data hold under 80,000 delta-chain clones, with approximately 37% observed a single time. These receptors have no known antigen. The sequenced sample was Vdelta1+ gamma-delta thymocytes from the thymus. Stated subset: FACS-sorted CD3+ TCRalphabeta- TCRVdelta1+ TCRVdelta2- thymocytes. The receptor source for this set is a boy less than two years old who had congenital heart surgery.

This clone was seen a handful of times. The chain is built from TRDV1 and TRDJ1; D remains unclear. V was cut by 0 bases and J by 1 base, with 18 bases left in between. The CDR3 runs 18 residues. From germline, CDR1 is TSWWSYY and CDR2 QGS. CDR3: CALGELSSQAHRTDKLIF. The CDR3 region has the DNA TGTGCTCTTGGGGAACTTAGTAGTCAGGCCCACCGCACCGATAAACTCATCTTT.

This clone was picked up one time. The J gene is TRDJ1, the V gene TRDV1, with 10 nucleotides matching TRDD3. The germline V gene encodes CDR1 TSWWSYY and CDR2 QGS. J gave up 0 bases and V 3 bases, and 25 bases lay outside the gene matches. CDR3 length: 23 residues. This CDR3 is CALGEPIIATGGSRVQYTDKLIF. CDR3 DNA sequence: TGTGCTCTTGGGGAGCCCATTATCGCGACTGGGGGATCACGGGTCCAGTACACCGATAAACTCATCTTT.

The rearrangement uses TRDV1 and TRDJ1, with 8 bases aligning to TRDD3. The CDR3 is 19 amino acids. Per germline, CDR1 TSWWSYY and CDR2 QGS. V gave up 0 bases and J gave up 0 bases; unmatched junction bases: 12. CDR3 loop: CALGELLSGLGGYTDKLIF. CDR3 in DNA: TGTGCTCTTGGGGAACTCCTAAGCGGACTGGGGGGGTACACCGATAAACTCATCTTT.

The V and J genes are TRDV1 and TRDJ1; possibly TRDD3 for D (6 bases). The CDR3 extends over 18 amino acids. Germline CDR1 TSWWSYY, CDR2 QGS. Trimming took 0 bases from V and 0 from J, leaving 17 bases between them. CDR3 region: CALGELRRGFQYTDKLIF. For the CDR3, the DNA is TGTGCTCTTGGGGAACTGCGTAGGGGATTCCAGTACACCGATAAACTCATCTTT.

V is TRDV1 and J is TRDJ1; D gene unclear. The CDR3 extends over 19 amino acids. Between the trimmed V and J ends, which lost 6 bases and 0 bases, there was a span of 26 bases. In germline, CDR1 is TSWWSYY, CDR2 QGS. CDR3 coding DNA: TGTGCTCTTGGAGATGTGGGACCACGGCGTAGGGCCTACACCGATAAACTCATCTTT. Translating gives CALGDVGPRRRAYTDKLIF.

The rearrangement uses TRDV1 and TRDJ1; 11 nucleotides match TRDD3. CDR3 length: 18 amino acids. CDR1 TSWWSYY and CDR2 QGS come from the germline V gene. V shed 0 bases, J shed 0 bases, and the junction held 6 bases outside the gene matches. The CDR3 DNA follows: TGTGCTCTTGGGGAACTCCACTGGGGGATATTTTACACCGATAAACTCATCTTT. This gives the protein CALGELHWGIFYTDKLIF.

The chain couples TRDV1 to TRDJ1; 12 nucleotides agree with TRDD3. Looked up from germline, CDR1 is TSWWSYY and CDR2 is QGS. The V gene end was trimmed by 0 bases and the J gene end by 3 bases; junction bases not matched to a gene: 17. The CDR3 extends over 21 amino acids. The CDR3 DNA reads as TGTGCTCTTGGGGAACTTAATGGCCTTCCCCCGTACTGGGGGATACCCGATAAACTCATCTTT. This sequence encodes CALGELNGLPPYWGIPDKLIF.

This clone was observed a handful of times. This rearrangement joins TRDV1 to TRDJ1, with 9 bases lining up with TRDD2. The CDR3 covers 20 residues. Germline CDR1 and CDR2: TSWWSYY and QGS. J gave up 1 base and V 1 base, and 16 bases lay outside the gene matches. This chain's CDR3 is CALGEPAFLLPGDSTDKLIF. CDR3 bases: TGTGCTCTTGGGGAACCCGCCTTCCTACTTCCTGGGGATAGCACCGATAAACTCATCTTT.

The chain carries TRDV1 and TRDJ1; possibly TRDD2 for D (6 bases). The CDR3 loop spans 18 amino acids. From germline, CDR1 is TSWWSYY and CDR2 QGS. Between the trimmed V and J ends, which lost 0 bases and 0 bases, there was a span of 17 bases. The CDR3 sequence: CALGELPTWTWYTDKLIF. The DNA of the CDR3 is TGTGCTCTTGGGGAACTTCCTACGTGGACCTGGTACACCGATAAACTCATCTTT.

This clone was observed a few times. This sequence joins TRDV1 and TRDJ1, with D tentatively TRDD3 (7 bases). CDR3 size: 20 residues. Trimming removed 0 bases from V and 0 bases from J, with 23 bases in between. CDR1 TSWWSYY and CDR2 QGS come from the germline V gene. The CDR3 reads CALGELPSRGWGTYTDKLIF. DNA of the CDR3: TGTGCTCTTGGGGAACTCCCTTCCCGAGGGTGGGGGACGTACACCGATAAACTCATCTTT.

J is TRDJ1 and V is TRDV1; 13 bases line up with TRDD3. Germline CDR1 reads TSWWSYY; CDR2 reads QGS. Trimming at V came to 5 bases and at J to 4 bases, leaving 22 bases not matched to a gene. This CDR3 is built from 21 residues. The CDR3 spells CALGICTTEEYWGIRVDKLIF. The CDR3 DNA follows: TGTGCTCTTGGGATCTGCACTACGGAGGAATACTGGGGGATACGGGTCGATAAACTCATCTTT.

This chain joins TRDV1 and TRDJ1; TRDD3 agrees at 12 bases. Germline CDR1 is TSWWSYY and CDR2 is QGS. V was pared by 1 base and J by 0 bases, with 15 bases of the junction left unmatched. The CDR3 has 21 residues. The CDR3 loop reads CALGEQGNCCTGGYNTDKLIF. CDR3 DNA: TGTGCTCTTGGGGAACAGGGCAACTGTTGTACTGGGGGATACAACACCGATAAACTCATCTTT.

This clone was seen a handful of times. The chain has TRDV1 and TRDJ1; TRDD3 matches at 13 bases. Germline trimming cut 2 bases from V and 2 bases from J; bases unmatched to any gene: 17. This CDR3 has 21 residues. Germline V gene lookup returns CDR1 TSWWSYY and CDR2 QGS. DNA for the CDR3: TGTGCTCTTGGGGAAAGTTCCTGTCTACTGGGGGATACGCAAGGAACCGATAAACTCATCTTT. As protein: CALGESSCLLGDTQGTDKLIF.

This clone was counted ten times or more. The chain combines TRDV2 with TRDJ1; TRDD3 matches 12 bases. The V gene end was trimmed by 5 bases and the J gene end by 0 bases; junction bases not matched to a gene: 15. The germline gives CDR1 GEAIGNYY, CDR2 EKD. The CDR3 is 19 residues long. CDR3 sequence: CACVRTSWGIREYTDKLIF. CDR3 nucleotides: TGTGCCTGTGTACGTACGTCCTGGGGGATACGGGAGTACACCGATAAACTCATCTTT.

The chain combines TRDV2 with TRDJ1; the match to TRDD3 covers 12 bases. V lost 5 bases, J lost 0 bases, and 21 bases stayed unmatched. The CDR3 loop spans 21 amino acids. From germline, CDR1 is GEAIGNYY and CDR2 EKD. CDR3 loop: CACGLWGIRRYKRRYTDKLIF. As DNA, the CDR3 is TGTGCCTGTGGCCTCTGGGGGATACGCCGTTACAAACGCCGTTACACCGATAAACTCATCTTT.

The rearrangement joins TRDV1 to TRDJ1; TRDD2 might be the D (7 bases). Trimming shortened V by 3 bases and J by 0 bases, and 26 bases separated the two germline ends. The CDR3 runs 20 residues. The germline gives CDR1 TSWWSYY, CDR2 QGS. The CDR3 bases are TGTGCTCTTGGGGAGCGGCCTTCCTTCATATCCTTGGGGGACACCGATAAACTCATCTTT. Its protein is CALGERPSFISLGDTDKLIF.

The gene calls are TRDV1 and TRDJ1; weak D call: TRDD3 (6 bases). The CDR3 consists of 20 residues. The V and J ends lost 5 bases and 0 bases respectively, with 28 bases between them. Looked up from germline, CDR1 is TSWWSYY and CDR2 is QGS. CDR3 in amino acids: CALGSRSLSPGAPYTDKLIF. For the CDR3, the DNA is TGTGCTCTTGGGTCTCGATCCCTTTCGCCTGGGGCCCCGTACACCGATAAACTCATCTTT.

This sequence joins TRDV1 and TRDJ1, with TRDD3 matching over 8 bases. The CDR3 sequence is 16 residues long. Germline V gene sequence: CDR1 TSWWSYY, CDR2 QGS. Losses at the gene ends were 5 bases for V and 2 bases for J; bases not matched to a gene: 10. The DNA of the CDR3 is TGTGCTCTTGGGAAAACTGGGGGGTCTTATACCGATAAACTCATCTTT. This encodes CALGKTGGSYTDKLIF.

The V gene is TRDV1, the J gene TRDJ1; 8 bases agree with TRDD3. CDR3 size: 23 residues. V trimming: 0 bases; J trimming: 1 base; junction bases outside the gene matches: 25. Germline V CDR1 and CDR2: TSWWSYY, QGS. CDR3 in amino acids: CALGELAYMGGIDQVKCTDKLIF. CDR3 nucleotide sequence: TGTGCTCTTGGGGAACTGGCCTATATGGGGGGGATAGACCAGGTGAAGTGCACCGATAAACTCATCTTT.

The V and J genes are TRDV1 and TRDJ1; 7 bases match TRDD3. After removal of 0 bases from V and 3 bases from J, the junction contained 13 bases not matched to a gene. Germline V gives CDR1 TSWWSYY, CDR2 QGS. CDR3 length: 18 residues. CDR3 coding DNA: TGTGCTCTTGGGGAACTAGTCAACCTGGGGATAGGTCCCGATAAACTCATCTTT. This gives the protein CALGELVNLGIGPDKLIF.

This clone was detected only a few times. The rearrangement uses TRDV1 and TRDJ1; TRDD3 matches at 8 bases. CDR3 length equals 20 residues. The V and J ends lost 5 bases and 1 base, in that order; junction bases with no gene match: 21. Germline values: CDR1 TSWWSYY, CDR2 QGS. In nucleotides, the CDR3 is TGTGCTCTTGGGTCGACTTTCGGGGAGGGATACGGAGTATTCACCGATAAACTCATCTTT. Protein: CALGSTFGEGYGVFTDKLIF.

The chain couples TRDV1 to TRDJ1; 7 bases agree with TRDD3. V lost 8 bases to trimming and J lost 3 bases; unmatched junction nucleotides: 36. Germline V CDR1 and CDR2: TSWWSYY, QGS. The CDR3 has 23 residues. For the CDR3, the DNA is TGTGCTCTTTTTTTGGGGGAACGAGTACTGGGGCGGGTCCCGAACCTTGGGGCCGATAAACTCATCTTT. Translated, it gives CALFLGERVLGRVPNLGADKLIF.

This clone was detected a few times. V usage is TRDV1 and J usage is TRDJ1; a possible D gene is TRDD3 (6 bases). V was shortened by 0 bases and J by 4 bases, with 18 bases between the two germline ends. The CDR3 spans 17 residues. In germline, CDR1 is TSWWSYY, CDR2 QGS. CDR3 in DNA: TGTGCTCTTGGGGAACTTTACGGGGGAATTGGGGGCGATAAACTCATCTTT. It encodes CALGELYGGIGGDKLIF.

This clone has more than one count but fewer than ten. The gene calls are TRDV1 and TRDJ1, with TRDD3 matching 9 bases. This CDR3 has 18 residues. V shed 2 bases, J shed 0 bases, and the junction held 10 bases outside the gene matches. Looked up from germline, CDR1 is TSWWSYY and CDR2 is QGS. In DNA, the CDR3 is TGTGCTCTTGGGGAAAGAATGGGGGATAAGCCGTACACCGATAAACTCATCTTT. This encodes CALGERMGDKPYTDKLIF.

The chain is built from TRDV1 and TRDJ1; TRDD3 matches 8 bases. V shed 3 bases and J 0 bases; nucleotides not matched to a gene: 21. The CDR3 is 21 residues long. Germline-derived CDR1 and CDR2 are TSWWSYY and QGS. CDR3 region: CALGEFLSRGIRWGYTDKLIF. The CDR3 DNA reads as TGTGCTCTTGGGGAGTTCCTTTCCCGTGGGATACGGTGGGGCTACACCGATAAACTCATCTTT.

This chain joins TRDV1 and TRDJ1; TRDD3 is a possible D gene (6 bases). The germline V and J ends were trimmed by 2 bases and 7 bases, with 14 bases remaining between them. Germline assignment: CDR1 TSWWSYY and CDR2 QGS. This CDR3 has 14 residues. CDR3: CALGEGDSIGKLIF. The CDR3 region has the DNA TGTGCTCTTGGGGAAGGGGATTCGATAGGTAAACTCATCTTT.

The chain employs TRDV1 and TRDJ1; TRDD3 matches at 9 bases. CDR1 TSWWSYY and CDR2 QGS come from the germline V gene. The CDR3 runs to 19 residues. Trimming cost V 3 bases and J 1 base; bases outside gene matches: 15. The CDR3, as DNA: TGTGCTCTTGGGGATTCCTCTTCTTGTACTGGGGGAACCACCGATAAACTCATCTTT. It codes for CALGDSSSCTGGTTDKLIF.